What follows is one TCR beta chain and its context. Its matching antigen is unknown. This sample is part of a study of CD4 T cells in relation to SARS-CoV-2 and coronaviruses. Study overall: The HLA restriction of the shared crossreactive spike epitopes was mapped.

The unexposed donors gave CD4+ T cells in about 2011-2018, prior to COVID-19. CD4+ T cells were isolated from the cells after more than nine days of culture. Findings and limits, study-wide: The cross-reactivity analysis covered only spike protein, not other viral proteins.

Trimming took off 0 bases at V and 9 bases at J, with 18 bases between the two ends. Germline lookup yields CDR1 LGHDT and CDR2 YNNKEL (reference sequence). CDR3 length equals 16 residues. Method: immunoSEQ multiplex PCR; TCRdb's copy keeps in-frame clones and lacks some. The repertoire holds about 12,000 clones, with approximately 69% as singletons. The sequencing sample was made of CD4+ T cells from PBMCs, cultured in vitro. J is TRBJ1-5 and V is TRBV3-1 (or the pseudogene TRBV3-2), with D hard to call. This TCR derives from a human donor in good health. CDR3 nucleotides: TGTGCCAGCAGCCAAGATGTCCCCGGAAGGTTTGTGCCCCAGCATTTT. Its protein product is CASSQDVPGRFVPQHF.